These 5 T cell receptor beta chains were all obtained from the same sample, sequenced in a study of shared clonotypes between healthy human individuals (dated by TCRdb to 2018 to 2020). Libraries came from the immunoSEQ multiplex PCR assay. The table was pulled from immuneACCESS by TCRdb, which kept in-frame rearrangements only. Such tables lose some clones; where checked, under half of the loss comes from unresolved V genes, and the rest has no known cause. The sample table holds about 2.3 million clones, of which about nine tenths were seen once. 0.37% of the sample is taken by the ten largest. The sequenced material came from naive CD4+ T cells from PBMCs. The cell subset or site label, read with the paper, signifies: CD45RA+ positively selected. These receptor sequences come from a man between 18 and 35 years old in good health. Some clones in this sample may be carry-over from other donors' samples.

This clone was found a few times. This chain joins TRBV30 and TRBJ1-5; no definite D call. The CDR3 spans 13 residues. CDR1 is GTSNPN and CDR2 is SVGIG in the germline V gene (reference sequence). Trimming took 4 bases from V and 0 from J, leaving 7 bases between them. CDR3 DNA: TGTGCCTGGACAGCGGATAGCAATCAGCCCCAGCATTTT. Its translation: CAWTADSNQPQHF.

This chain uses TRBV4-2 with TRBJ1-5; D is perhaps TRBD1 (5 bases). The CDR3 is made up of 15 amino acids. Germline assignment: CDR1 LGHNA and CDR2 YNFKEQ. Trimming pared 4 bases from V and 5 bases from J, leaving 15 bases between. The CDR3 protein is CASSRAIGVDQPQHF. DNA for the CDR3: TGTGCCAGCAGCCGAGCTATAGGGGTTGATCAGCCCCAGCATTTT.

This chain links TRBV5-1 with TRBJ2-1; TRBD2 aligns across 12 bases. CDR3 length: 17 residues. V lost 3 bases, J lost 4 bases, and 8 bases stayed unmatched. Per germline, CDR1 SGHRS and CDR2 YFSETQ. The CDR3 reads CASSWTSSGRGYNEQFF. The CDR3, as DNA: TGCGCCAGCAGCTGGACATCTAGCGGGAGGGGATACAATGAGCAGTTCTTC.

This chain uses TRBV7-6 with TRBJ2-4; weak D call: TRBD2 (5 bases). The CDR3 has 12 amino acids. The V end was cut by 8 bases, the J end by 9 bases, with 14 bases between. Germline V lookup: CDR1 SGHVS, CDR2 FNYEAQ. The DNA of the CDR3 is TGTGCCAGCTCCTCGCCGGGAACCATTCAGTACTTC. It codes for CASSSPGTIQYF.

V gene TRBV6-5 combines with J gene TRBJ2-7; TRBD2 aligns across 7 bases. J gave up 3 bases and V 6 bases, and 5 bases lay outside the gene matches. The CDR3 spans 13 residues. Looked up from germline, CDR1 is MNHEY and CDR2 is SVGAGI. The CDR3 bases are TGTGCCAGCAGGGGAGGGGTCGGCTACGAGCAGTACTTC. Translated, it gives CASRGGVGYEQYF.